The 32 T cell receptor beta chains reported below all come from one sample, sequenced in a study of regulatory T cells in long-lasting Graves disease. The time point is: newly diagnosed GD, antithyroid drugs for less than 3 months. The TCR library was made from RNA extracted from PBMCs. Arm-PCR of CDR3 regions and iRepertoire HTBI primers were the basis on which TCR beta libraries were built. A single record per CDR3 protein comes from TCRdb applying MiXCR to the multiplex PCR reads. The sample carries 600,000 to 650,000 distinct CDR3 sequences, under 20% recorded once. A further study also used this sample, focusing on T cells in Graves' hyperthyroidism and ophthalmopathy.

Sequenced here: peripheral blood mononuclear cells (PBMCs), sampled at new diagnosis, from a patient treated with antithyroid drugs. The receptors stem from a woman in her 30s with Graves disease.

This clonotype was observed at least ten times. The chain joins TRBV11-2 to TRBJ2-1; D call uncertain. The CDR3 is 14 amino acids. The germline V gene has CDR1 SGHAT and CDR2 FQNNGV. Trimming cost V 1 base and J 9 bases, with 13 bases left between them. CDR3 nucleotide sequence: TGTGCCAGCAGCTTAGTGGGCCAAGGCGGTGAGCAGTTCTTC. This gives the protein CASSLVGQGGEQFF. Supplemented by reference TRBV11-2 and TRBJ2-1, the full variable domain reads EAGVAQSPRYKIIEKRQSVAFWCNPISGHATLYWYQQILGQGPKLLIQFQNNGVVDDSQLPKDRFSAERLKGVDSTLKIQPAKLEDSAVYLCASSLVGQGGEQFFGPGTRLTVL.

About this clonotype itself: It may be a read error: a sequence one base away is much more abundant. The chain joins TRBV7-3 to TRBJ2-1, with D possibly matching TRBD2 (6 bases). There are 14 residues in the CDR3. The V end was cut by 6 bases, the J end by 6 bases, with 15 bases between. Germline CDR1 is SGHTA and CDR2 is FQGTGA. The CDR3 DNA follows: TGTGCCAGCAGTGTAGCGGAAGGGCTCAATGAGCAGTTCTTC. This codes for CASSVAEGLNEQFF.

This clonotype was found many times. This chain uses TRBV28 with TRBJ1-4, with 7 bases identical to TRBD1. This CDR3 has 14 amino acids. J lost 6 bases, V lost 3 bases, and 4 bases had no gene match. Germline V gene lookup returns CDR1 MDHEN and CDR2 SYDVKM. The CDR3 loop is CASSFDREYEKLFF. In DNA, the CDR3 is TGTGCCAGCAGTTTCGACAGGGAATATGAAAAACTGTTTTTT. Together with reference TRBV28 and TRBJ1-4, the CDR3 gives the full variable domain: DVKVTQSSRYLVKRTGEKVFLECVQDMDHENMFWYRQDPGLGLRLIYFSYDVKMKEKGDIPEGYSVSREKKERFSLILESASTNQTSMYLCASSFDREYEKLFFGSGTQLSVL.

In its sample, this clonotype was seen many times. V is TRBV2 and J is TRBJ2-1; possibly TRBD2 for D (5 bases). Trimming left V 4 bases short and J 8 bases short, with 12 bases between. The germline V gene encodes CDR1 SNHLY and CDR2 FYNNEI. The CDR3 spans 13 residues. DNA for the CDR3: TGTGCCAGCAGTGTCAGTCGGGGAGATGAGCAGTTCTTC. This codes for CASSVSRGDEQFF.

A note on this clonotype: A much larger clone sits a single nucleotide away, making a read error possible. The CDR3 DNA sequence: TGTGCCAGCAGTTTACTTCGGGTAGATGCGCAGTATTTT. Its protein product is CASSLLRVDAQYF. The chain couples TRBV28 to TRBJ2-3; D remains unclear. The CDR3 loop spans 13 amino acids. CDR1 is MDHEN, CDR2 SYDVKM, per germline.

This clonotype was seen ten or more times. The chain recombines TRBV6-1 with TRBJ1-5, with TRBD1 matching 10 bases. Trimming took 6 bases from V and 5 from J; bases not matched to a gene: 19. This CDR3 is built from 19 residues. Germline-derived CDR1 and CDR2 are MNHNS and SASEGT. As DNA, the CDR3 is TGTGCCAGCAGCAGGAGAGGACAGGGGGTCCTTCCCGATTATCAGCCCCAGCATTTT. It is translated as CASSRRGQGVLPDYQPQHF.

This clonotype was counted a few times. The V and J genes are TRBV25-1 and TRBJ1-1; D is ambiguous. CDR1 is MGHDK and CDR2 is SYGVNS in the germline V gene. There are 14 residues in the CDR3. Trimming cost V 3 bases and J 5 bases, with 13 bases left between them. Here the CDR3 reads CASSEAGGRTEAFF. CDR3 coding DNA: TGTGCCAGCAGTGAGGCAGGAGGGAGGACTGAAGCTTTCTTT.

In DNA, the CDR3 is TGTGCCTGGAGCCTCTTACTAGCGGGAGATGGTGAGCAGTTCTTC. Amino acid sequence: CAWSLLLAGDGEQFF. The V call is TRBV30, the J call TRBJ2-1; 11 bases are a match to TRBD2. The CDR3 runs to 15 residues. Germline assignment: CDR1 GTSNPN and CDR2 SVGIG (reference sequence). The ends lost 3 bases at V and 9 bases at J; junction bases unmatched: 10.

Here the CDR3 reads CASSMGVTQAFF. Written as DNA, the CDR3 is TGTGCCAGTAGTATGGGGGTTACACAAGCTTTCTTT. The chain employs TRBV19 and TRBJ1-1; TRBD1 is a possible D gene (5 bases). The CDR3 is made up of 12 amino acids. From germline, CDR1 is LNHDA and CDR2 SQIVND (reference sequence). Deletions cut 3 bases from V and 9 bases from J, with 11 bases between.

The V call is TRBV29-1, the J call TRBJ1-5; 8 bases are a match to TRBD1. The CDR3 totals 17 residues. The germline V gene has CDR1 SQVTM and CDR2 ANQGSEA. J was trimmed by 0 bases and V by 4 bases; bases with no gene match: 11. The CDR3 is CSVARQGINSSNQPQHF. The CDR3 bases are TGCAGCGTTGCCAGACAGGGGATAAATTCTAGCAATCAGCCCCAGCATTTT.

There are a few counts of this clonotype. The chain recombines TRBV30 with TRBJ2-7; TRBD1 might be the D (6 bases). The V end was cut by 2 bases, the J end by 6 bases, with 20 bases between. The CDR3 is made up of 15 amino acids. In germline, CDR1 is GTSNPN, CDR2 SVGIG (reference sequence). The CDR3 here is CAWSPENRVLGEQYF. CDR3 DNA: TGTGCCTGGAGTCCCGAAAACAGGGTGTTGGGCGAGCAGTACTTC.

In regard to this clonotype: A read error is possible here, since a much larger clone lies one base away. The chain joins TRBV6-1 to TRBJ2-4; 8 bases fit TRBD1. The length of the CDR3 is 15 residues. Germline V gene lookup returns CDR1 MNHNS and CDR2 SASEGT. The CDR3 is CAGSDRGLAKNIQYF. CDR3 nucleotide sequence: TGTGCCGGCAGTGACAGGGGACTAGCCAAAAACATTCAGTACTTC.

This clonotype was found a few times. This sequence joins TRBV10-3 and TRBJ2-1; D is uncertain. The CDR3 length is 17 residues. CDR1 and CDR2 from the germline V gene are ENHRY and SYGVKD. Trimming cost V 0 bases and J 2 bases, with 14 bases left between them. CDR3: CAISESIVQLAYNEQFF. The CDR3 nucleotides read TGTGCCATCAGTGAGTCGATTGTCCAGCTAGCCTACAATGAGCAGTTCTTC.

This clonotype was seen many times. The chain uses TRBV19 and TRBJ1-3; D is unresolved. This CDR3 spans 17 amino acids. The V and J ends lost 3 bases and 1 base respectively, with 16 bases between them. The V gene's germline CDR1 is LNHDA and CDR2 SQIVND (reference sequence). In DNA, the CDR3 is TGTGCCAGTAGTATCGACGGAGCGACACTTTCTGGAAACACCATATATTTT. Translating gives CASSIDGATLSGNTIYF.

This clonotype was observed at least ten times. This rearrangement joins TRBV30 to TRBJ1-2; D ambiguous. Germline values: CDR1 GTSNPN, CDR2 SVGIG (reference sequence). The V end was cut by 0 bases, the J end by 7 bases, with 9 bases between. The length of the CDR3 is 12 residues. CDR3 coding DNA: TGTGCCTGGAGTGTATATGGGGTTGGCTACACCTTC. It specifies CAWSVYGVGYTF.

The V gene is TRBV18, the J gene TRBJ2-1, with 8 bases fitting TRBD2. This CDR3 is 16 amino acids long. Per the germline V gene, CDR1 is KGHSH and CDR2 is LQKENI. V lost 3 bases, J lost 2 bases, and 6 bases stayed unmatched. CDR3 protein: CASSPSSGGTYNEQFF. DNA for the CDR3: TGTGCCAGCTCACCGTCCAGCGGGGGAACCTACAATGAGCAGTTCTTC.

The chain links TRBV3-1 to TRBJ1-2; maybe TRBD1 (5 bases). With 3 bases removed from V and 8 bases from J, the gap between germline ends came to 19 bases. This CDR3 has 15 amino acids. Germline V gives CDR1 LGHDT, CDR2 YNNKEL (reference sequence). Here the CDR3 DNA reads TGTGCCAGCAGCCAGGAGGGGCAACCCAGTCGGGGCTACACCTTC. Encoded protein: CASSQEGQPSRGYTF. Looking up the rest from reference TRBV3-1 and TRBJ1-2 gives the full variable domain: DTAVSQTPKYLVTQMGNDKSIKCEQNLGHDTMYWYKQDSKKFLKIMFSYNNKELIINETVPNRFSPKSPDKAHLNLHINSLELGDSAVYFCASSQEGQPSRGYTFGSGTRLTVV.

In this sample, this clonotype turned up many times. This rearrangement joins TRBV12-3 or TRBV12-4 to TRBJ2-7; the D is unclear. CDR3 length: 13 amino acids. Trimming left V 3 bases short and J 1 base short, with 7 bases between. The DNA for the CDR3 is TGTGCCAGCAGTTTTCAGGAGTCCTACGAGCAGTACTTC. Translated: CASSFQESYEQYF.

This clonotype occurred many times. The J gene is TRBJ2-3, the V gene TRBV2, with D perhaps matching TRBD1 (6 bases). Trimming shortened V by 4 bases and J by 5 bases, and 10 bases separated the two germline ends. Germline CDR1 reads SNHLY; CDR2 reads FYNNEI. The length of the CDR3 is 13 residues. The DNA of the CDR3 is TGTGCCAGCAGTGTGACAGGAATAGATACGCAGTATTTT. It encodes CASSVTGIDTQYF.

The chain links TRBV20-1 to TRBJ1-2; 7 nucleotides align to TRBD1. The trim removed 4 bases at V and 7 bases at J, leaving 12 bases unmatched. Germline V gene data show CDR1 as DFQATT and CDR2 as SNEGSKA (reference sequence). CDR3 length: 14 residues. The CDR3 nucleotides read TGCAGTGCTACTCTGACAGGGAATATGGGTGGCTACACCTTC. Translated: CSATLTGNMGGYTF.

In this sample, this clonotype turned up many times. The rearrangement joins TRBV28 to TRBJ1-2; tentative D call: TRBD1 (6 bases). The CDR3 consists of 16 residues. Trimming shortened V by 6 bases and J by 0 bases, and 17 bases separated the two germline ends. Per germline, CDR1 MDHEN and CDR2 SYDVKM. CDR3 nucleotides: TGTGCCAGCAGCTCCACCGGGACACCCGCTAACTATGGCTACACCTTC. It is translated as CASSSTGTPANYGYTF.

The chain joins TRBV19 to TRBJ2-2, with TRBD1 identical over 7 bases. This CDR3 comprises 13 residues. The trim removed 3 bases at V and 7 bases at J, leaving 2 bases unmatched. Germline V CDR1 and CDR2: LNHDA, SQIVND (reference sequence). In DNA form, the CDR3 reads TGTGCCAGTAGTATGCAGGGGGTCGGGGAGCTGTTTTTT. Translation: CASSMQGVGELFF.

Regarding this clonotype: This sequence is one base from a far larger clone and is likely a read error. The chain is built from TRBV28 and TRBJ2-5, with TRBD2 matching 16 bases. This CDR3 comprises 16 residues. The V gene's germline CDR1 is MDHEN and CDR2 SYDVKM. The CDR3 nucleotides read TGTGCCAGTGATGACTGGGGGACTAGCGGGAGGGATGAGCAGCTCTTC. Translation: CASDDWGTSGRDEQLF.

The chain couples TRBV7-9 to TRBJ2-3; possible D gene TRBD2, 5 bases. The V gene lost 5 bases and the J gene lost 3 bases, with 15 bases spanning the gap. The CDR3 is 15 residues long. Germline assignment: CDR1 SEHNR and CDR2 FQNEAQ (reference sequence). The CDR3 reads CASSHHGGGTDTQYF. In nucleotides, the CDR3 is TGTGCCAGCAGCCACCACGGTGGCGGGACAGATACGCAGTATTTT.

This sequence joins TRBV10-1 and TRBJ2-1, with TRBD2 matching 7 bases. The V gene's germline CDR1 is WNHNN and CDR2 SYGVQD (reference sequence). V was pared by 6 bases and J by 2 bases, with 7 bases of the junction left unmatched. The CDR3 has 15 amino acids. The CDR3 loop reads CASRDRTRTYNEQFF. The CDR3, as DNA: TGCGCCAGCAGGGACCGGACTAGGACCTACAATGAGCAGTTCTTC.

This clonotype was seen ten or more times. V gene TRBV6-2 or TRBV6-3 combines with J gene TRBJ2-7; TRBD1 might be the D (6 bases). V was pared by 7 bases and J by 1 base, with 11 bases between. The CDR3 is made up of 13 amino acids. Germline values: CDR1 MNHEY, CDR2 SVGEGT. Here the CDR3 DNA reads TGTGCCAGCACCAAGACAGGATCCTACGAGCAGTACTTC. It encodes CASTKTGSYEQYF.

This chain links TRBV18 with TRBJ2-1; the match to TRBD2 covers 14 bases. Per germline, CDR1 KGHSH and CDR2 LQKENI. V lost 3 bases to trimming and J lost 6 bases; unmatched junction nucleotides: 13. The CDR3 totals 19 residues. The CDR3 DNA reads TGTGCCAGCTCACCTTTGACTAGCGGGAGGGCCGTTATTATCAATGAGCAGTTCTTC. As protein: CASSPLTSGRAVIINEQFF.

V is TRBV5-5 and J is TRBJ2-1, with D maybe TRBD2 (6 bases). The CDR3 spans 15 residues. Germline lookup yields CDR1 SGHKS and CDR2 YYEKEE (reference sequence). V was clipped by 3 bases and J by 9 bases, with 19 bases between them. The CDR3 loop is CASSWRTRSEGEQFF. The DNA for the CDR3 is TGTGCCAGCAGCTGGAGGACCCGATCGGAGGGTGAGCAGTTCTTC.

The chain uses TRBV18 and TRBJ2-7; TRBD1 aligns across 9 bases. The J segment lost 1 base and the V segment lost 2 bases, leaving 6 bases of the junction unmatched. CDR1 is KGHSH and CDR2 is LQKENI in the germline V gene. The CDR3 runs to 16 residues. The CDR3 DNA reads TGTGCCAGCTCACCAGGCACGGACAGGGGTTCCTACGAGCAGTACTTC. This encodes CASSPGTDRGSYEQYF.

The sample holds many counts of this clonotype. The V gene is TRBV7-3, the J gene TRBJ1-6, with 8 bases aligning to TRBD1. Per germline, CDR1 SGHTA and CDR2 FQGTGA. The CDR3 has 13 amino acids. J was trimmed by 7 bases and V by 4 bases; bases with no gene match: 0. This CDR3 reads CASSWTGNSPLHF. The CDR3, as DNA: TGTGCCAGCAGCTGGACAGGGAATTCACCCCTCCACTTT.

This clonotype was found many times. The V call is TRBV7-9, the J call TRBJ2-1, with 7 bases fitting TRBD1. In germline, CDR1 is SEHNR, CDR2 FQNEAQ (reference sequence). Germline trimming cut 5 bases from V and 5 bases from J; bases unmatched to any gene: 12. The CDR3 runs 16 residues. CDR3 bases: TGTGCCAGCAGCCAGACAGGGCCCCTAGGGGACAATGAGCAGTTCTTC. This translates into CASSQTGPLGDNEQFF.

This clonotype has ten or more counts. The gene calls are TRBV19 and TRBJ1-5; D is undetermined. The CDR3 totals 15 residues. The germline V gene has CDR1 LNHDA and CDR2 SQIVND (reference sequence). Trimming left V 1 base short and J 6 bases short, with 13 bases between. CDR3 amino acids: CASSIGLGQGQPQHF. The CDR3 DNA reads TGTGCCAGTAGTATAGGTCTCGGCCAAGGTCAGCCCCAGCATTTT.